Below, 25 T cell receptor beta chains from the same sample are listed, as sequenced in a study of shared clonotypes between healthy human individuals. Libraries were prepared by immunoSEQ multiplex PCR; TCRdb keeps only in-frame clonotypes and omits some of them. The top ten hold 1.5% to 2% of the sample, which has hundreds of thousands of clones, around 78% seen once. Sample: memory CD4+ T cells sorted from blood. Subset specified: CD45RA-negative fraction. The source is a woman in her 30s in good health.

Only a few counts were recorded for this clone. The rearrangement joins TRBV28 to TRBJ1-4, with a possible D match to TRBD1 (5 bases). This CDR3 comprises 15 residues. Trimming left V 2 bases short and J 7 bases short, with 14 bases between. Per the germline V gene, CDR1 is MDHEN and CDR2 is SYDVKM. The CDR3 DNA sequence: TGTGCCAGCAGTTTAAAGACGGGGGGGAGTGAAAAACTGTTTTTT. Residues: CASSLKTGGSEKLFF.

This clone was detected only a few times. This chain connects TRBV27 to TRBJ2-7; the D is unclear. The germline V gene encodes CDR1 MNHEY and CDR2 SMNVEV (reference sequence). Trimming shortened V by 3 bases and J by 3 bases, and 15 bases separated the two germline ends. The CDR3 runs 15 residues. Here the CDR3 DNA reads TGTGCCAGCAGTTTTGGAATGGGCCTTAACTACGAGCAGTACTTC. It specifies CASSFGMGLNYEQYF.

The CDR3 protein is CASSSQGNSNQPQHF. In DNA, the CDR3 is TGTGCCAGCAGTTCACAGGGAAATAGCAATCAGCCCCAGCATTTT. The chain recombines TRBV27 with TRBJ1-5; TRBD1 is a possible D gene (6 bases). Germline values: CDR1 MNHEY, CDR2 SMNVEV (reference sequence). The CDR3 extends over 15 amino acids. Between the trimmed V and J ends, which lost 4 bases and 0 bases, there was a span of 10 bases.

This rearrangement joins TRBV2 to TRBJ2-3; D perhaps matches TRBD2 (5 bases). Trimming pared 8 bases from V and 5 bases from J, leaving 17 bases between. This CDR3 region has 14 residues. Per germline, CDR1 SNHLY and CDR2 FYNNEI. For the CDR3, the DNA is TGTGCCAGCGCCCTCCTCGGGGTTGGAGATACGCAGTATTTT. It encodes CASALLGVGDTQYF.

This chain uses TRBV6-5 with TRBJ2-7; no definite D call. The length of the CDR3 is 15 residues. Germline V lookup: CDR1 MNHEY, CDR2 SVGAGI. V was shortened by 0 bases and J by 3 bases, with 12 bases between the two germline ends. In DNA, the CDR3 is TGTGCCAGCAGTTACTCGGGTGGTGGAAACTACGAGCAGTACTTC. This translates into CASSYSGGGNYEQYF.

The chain links TRBV27 to TRBJ2-3, with TRBD2 identical over 10 bases. CDR3 length equals 15 residues. With V trimmed by 3 bases and J by 7 bases, 7 bases remained unmatched. Germline V gives CDR1 MNHEY, CDR2 SMNVEV (reference sequence). The CDR3 here is CASSFTSGNLNTQYF. The CDR3 DNA reads as TGTGCCAGCAGTTTCACTAGCGGGAACCTGAATACGCAGTATTTT.

The chain links TRBV5-8 to TRBJ2-7, with a tentative D call TRBD1 (6 bases). In germline, CDR1 is SGHTS, CDR2 YDEGEE. The CDR3 is 16 amino acids. Trimming cost V 0 bases and J 5 bases, with 18 bases left between them. The chain's CDR3 is CASSLVPQGMVHEQYF. The DNA of the CDR3 is TGTGCCAGCAGCTTGGTCCCCCAGGGGATGGTGCACGAGCAGTACTTC.

Comments on this clone: This probably arose from a read error, given a far larger clone one base away. Other DNA variants within this sample encode the same CDR3. The chain has TRBV7-8 and TRBJ1-1; D is uncertain. The CDR3 has 14 amino acids. V was trimmed by 1 base and J by 1 base, leaving 7 bases between them. Germline values: CDR1 SGHVS, CDR2 FQNEAQ. CDR3 protein: CASSLVAGNTEAFF. CDR3 nucleotides: TGTGCCAGCAGCTTAGTAGCAGGGAACACTGAAGCTTTCTTT.

This clone has only a few counts. The chain carries TRBV28 and TRBJ1-3; TRBD1 agrees at 8 bases. The CDR3 contains 19 residues. The V gene's germline CDR1 is MDHEN and CDR2 SYDVKM. Losses at the gene ends were 3 bases for V and 0 bases for J; bases not matched to a gene: 13. CDR3 DNA: TGTGCCAGCAGTTTGACCCAGGGGGCTGGAGGACACTCTGGAAACACCATATATTTT. It translates to CASSLTQGAGGHSGNTIYF.

This chain connects TRBV7-2 to TRBJ2-7, with unresolved D. Germline CDR1 SGHTA, CDR2 FQGNSA. V gave up 2 bases and J gave up 3 bases, with 8 bases separating them. CDR3 length: 13 amino acids. CDR3 in amino acids: CASSLSGNYEQYF. The CDR3 DNA reads TGTGCCAGCAGCTTATCCGGCAACTACGAGCAGTACTTC.

The rearrangement joins TRBV5-4 to TRBJ2-5; D not certain. Trimming cost V 0 bases and J 2 bases, with 5 bases left between them. From germline, CDR1 is SGHNT and CDR2 YYREEE (reference sequence). This CDR3 comprises 13 residues. Written as DNA, the CDR3 is TGTGCCAGCAGCTTGGAAACGCAAGAGACCCAGTACTTC. Its protein is CASSLETQETQYF.

The chain employs TRBV11-3 and TRBJ2-2, with D possibly matching TRBD1 (7 bases). CDR3 length equals 16 residues. The V end was cut by 0 bases, the J end by 5 bases, with 13 bases between. CDR1 and CDR2 from the germline V gene are SGHNT and YENEEA. The CDR3 loop reads CASSLDRGTVTGELFF. CDR3 DNA: TGTGCCAGCAGCTTAGATCGGGGGACAGTGACCGGGGAGCTGTTTTTT. Based on the CDR3 plus reference TRBV11-3 and TRBJ2-2, the full variable domain is EAGVVQSPRYKIIEKKQPVAFWCNPISGHNTLYWYLQNLGQGPELLIRYENEEAVDDSQLPKDRFSAERLKGVDSTLKIQPAELGDSAVYLCASSLDRGTVTGELFFGEGSRLTVL.

In its sample, this clone was seen once. The V gene is TRBV2, the J gene TRBJ2-2; no definite D call. Germline CDR1 is SNHLY and CDR2 is FYNNEI. CDR3 length: 16 residues. The V gene lost 2 bases and the J gene lost 5 bases, with 15 bases spanning the gap. The CDR3 loop reads CASSEMSRTLTGELFF. The CDR3 region has the DNA TGTGCCAGCAGTGAAATGTCAAGAACGTTGACCGGGGAGCTGTTTTTT.

The V call is TRBV25-1, the J call TRBJ1-5, with D hard to call. The germline V and J ends were trimmed by 8 bases and 7 bases, with 15 bases remaining between them. This CDR3 spans 13 amino acids. Germline-derived CDR1 and CDR2 are MGHDK and SYGVNS. DNA for the CDR3: TGTGCCAGCGCCAAAGGGCATGGGCAGCCCCAGCATTTT. Translation: CASAKGHGQPQHF.

This clone was seen only a few times. This chain links TRBV6-5 with TRBJ1-1; D is undetermined. CDR3 size: 13 residues. Germline CDR1 and CDR2: MNHEY and SVGAGI. V was clipped by 5 bases and J by 1 base, with 8 bases between them. The CDR3 is CASSTRQNTEAFF. As DNA, the CDR3 is TGTGCCAGCAGTACTAGACAGAACACTGAAGCTTTCTTT.

This clone was detected a few times. This chain links TRBV28 with TRBJ1-2; a weak D match, TRBD1 (6 bases). There are 11 residues in the CDR3. Germline V gene lookup returns CDR1 MDHEN and CDR2 SYDVKM. The CDR3 DNA is TGTGCGCATCAGGGGACCTATGGCTACACCTTC. This gives the protein CAHQGTYGYTF.

The chain carries TRBV25-1 and TRBJ1-3; TRBD1 agrees at 7 bases. Unmatched junction bases numbered 6, after V lost 4 bases and J lost 3 bases. CDR3 size: 15 residues. Germline CDR1 reads MGHDK; CDR2 reads SYGVNS. For the CDR3, the DNA is TGTGCCAGCAGTGCGACAGGGTTGGGTGGAAACACCATATATTTT. It is translated as CASSATGLGGNTIYF.

The CDR3 bases are TGTGCCAGCAGTTTGCGGGGACTTGAGAATTTACATACGCAGTATTTT. Its translation is CASSLRGLENLHTQYF. This sequence joins TRBV28 and TRBJ2-3; D is possibly TRBD2 (6 bases). The length of the CDR3 is 16 residues. Germline-derived CDR1 and CDR2 are MDHEN and SYDVKM. V was cut by 3 bases and J by 7 bases, with 20 bases left in between.

The V and J genes are TRBV19 and TRBJ2-2; D possibly corresponds to TRBD1 (6 bases). The CDR3 covers 14 residues. Trimming removed 4 bases at V and 4 bases at J, with 10 bases between. CDR1 is LNHDA, CDR2 SQIVND, per germline (reference sequence). CDR3 nucleotide sequence: TGTGCCAGTAGTAGGCAGGGGACCACCGGGGAGCTGTTTTTT. This codes for CASSRQGTTGELFF.

As DNA, the CDR3 is TGTGCCACCAGTCAGAAGATGAACACTGAAGCTTTCTTT. This encodes CATSQKMNTEAFF. The V gene is TRBV15, the J gene TRBJ1-1, with D hard to call. V was trimmed by 6 bases and J by 0 bases, leaving 8 bases between them. The CDR3 has 13 residues. The germline CDR1 and CDR2 sequences are LNHNV and YYDKDF (reference sequence).

V is TRBV19 and J is TRBJ2-7; D may be TRBD1 or TRBD2 (5 bases each). Germline CDR1 LNHDA, CDR2 SQIVND (reference sequence). CDR3 size: 14 residues. Trimming shortened V by 5 bases and J by 0 bases, and 11 bases separated the two germline ends. CDR3 bases: TGTGCCAGTAGTCGGGGCGAGAGCTCCTACGAGCAGTACTTC. It encodes CASSRGESSYEQYF.

This chain links TRBV5-5 with TRBJ1-1; D is perhaps TRBD1 (5 bases). Trimming left V 0 bases short and J 7 bases short, with 13 bases between. The CDR3 length is 14 residues. The germline gives CDR1 SGHKS, CDR2 YYEKEE (reference sequence). This CDR3 reads CASSLESWGSEAFF. CDR3 DNA sequence: TGTGCCAGCAGCTTGGAATCTTGGGGGAGTGAAGCTTTCTTT.

The chain employs TRBV28 and TRBJ1-5; TRBD1 aligns across 7 bases. V lost 3 bases and J lost 0; bases outside the gene matches: 8. Germline CDR1 reads MDHEN; CDR2 reads SYDVKM. The CDR3 has 17 residues. DNA of the CDR3: TGTGCCAGCAGTTTGGACTGGGGACAGACTAGCAATCAGCCCCAGCATTTT. This encodes CASSLDWGQTSNQPQHF.

At least ten counts were recorded for this clone. This chain joins TRBV29-1 and TRBJ1-2; D remains unclear. From germline, CDR1 is SQVTM and CDR2 ANQGSEA. The CDR3 sequence is 11 residues long. V lost 5 bases to trimming and J lost 6 bases, with 10 bases between them. The CDR3 DNA reads TGCAGCGTTTTGGGGTGGAATGGCTACACCTTC. Encoded protein: CSVLGWNGYTF.

This clone was found many times. This rearrangement joins TRBV6-1 to TRBJ1-5; TRBD1 might be the D (5 bases). Germline V CDR1 and CDR2: MNHNS, SASEGT. The CDR3 totals 14 residues. Trimming pared 6 bases from V and 4 bases from J, leaving 13 bases between. The CDR3: CASRLGGFNQPQHF. As DNA, the CDR3 is TGTGCCAGCAGGTTGGGGGGGTTTAATCAGCCCCAGCATTTT.